The clone carrying this TCR beta chain showed up just a few times. Its specificity is not known. This entry comes from a study of Graves' ophthalmopathy and Graves' hyperthyroidism. Study at large: Stable hyperthyroidism meant no progression to ophthalmopathy within 18 months of follow-up.

V lost 4 bases to trimming and J lost 5 bases; unmatched junction nucleotides: 5. Germline lookup yields CDR1 MNHEY and CDR2 SVGAGI. CDR3 length: 15 residues. Scientists amplified the TCR beta CDR3 regions from RNA transcripts. The first round was an RT-PCR with HTBI primers, and the second round was a multiplex PCR. TCRdb used MiXCR to reprocess the multiplex PCR reads, holding one entry per CDR3 protein. The table lists around 590,000 distinct CDR3 sequences, 39% of them singletons. Whole-study findings and limits: A roughly 81% specificity and around 88% sensitivity were achieved by a 13-signature model that separated ophthalmopathy from stable hyperthyroidism. Blood also carried most expanded thyroid clonotypes exceeding 0.001 frequency. Ophthalmopathy progression was predicted with 70% to 71% sensitivity and approximately 72% specificity.

This chain links TRBV6-5 with TRBJ2-2, with TRBD2 identical over 9 bases. Sample: peripheral blood or thyroid tissue (not recorded which). The receptor was derived from an adult man with Graves' hyperthyroidism. CDR3 sequence (DNA): TGTGCCAGCAGTTCCGCGGGGGGGCGGACCGGGGAGCTGTTTTTT. Translating it yields CASSSAGGRTGELFF.